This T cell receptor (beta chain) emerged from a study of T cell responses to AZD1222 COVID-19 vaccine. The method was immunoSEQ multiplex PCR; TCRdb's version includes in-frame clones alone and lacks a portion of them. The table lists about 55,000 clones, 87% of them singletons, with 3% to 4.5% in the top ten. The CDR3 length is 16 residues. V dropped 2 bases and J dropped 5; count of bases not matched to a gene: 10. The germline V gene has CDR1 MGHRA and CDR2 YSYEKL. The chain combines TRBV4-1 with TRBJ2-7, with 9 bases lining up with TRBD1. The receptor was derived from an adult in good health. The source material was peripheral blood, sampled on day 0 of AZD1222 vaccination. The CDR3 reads CASSQSTGTGLHEQYF. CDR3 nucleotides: TGCGCCAGCAGCCAATCCACCGGGACAGGGCTCCACGAGCAGTACTTC.